This T cell receptor (beta chain) was documented in a study of response to subunit inactivated influenza vaccine. Notes on the study in general: The authors offered the suggestion that each seasonal influenza vaccination recruits few new T cells.

The CDR3 is 14 residues long. Germline CDR1 reads SGHDT; CDR2 reads YYEEEE. V gave up 0 bases and J gave up 6 bases; unmatched junction bases: 5. Concerning this clonotype itself: Its specificity is unknown.

TCRdb itself ran the RT-PCR reads through MiXCR, one entry per CDR3 protein. Of around 580,000 distinct CDR3 sequences listed, 12% were seen once; the top ten hold 9.5% to 13%. Sequencing used PBMCs from blood, obtained on the day of vaccination. The chain employs TRBV5-6 and TRBJ2-7, with 8 bases identical to TRBD1. This clonotype was sampled from a man aged 45-65 years who received an inactivated influenza vaccine. CDR3: CASSLGQGWAEQYF. In DNA form, the CDR3 reads TGTGCCAGCAGCTTGGGACAGGGGTGGGCCGAGCAGTACTTC.